This T cell receptor (beta chain) was obtained from a study of T cell responses to AZD1222 COVID-19 vaccine. Study results and limitations: Donors, mostly white British, included more females; clonal diversity was possibly underestimated.

The CDR3 contains 13 residues. Per germline, CDR1 MNHEY and CDR2 SVGAGI. The ends were cut back, 8 bases at V and 4 bases at J, with 12 bases in the middle. To note about this clone: The antigen is not known.

Data came from immunoSEQ multiplex PCR; TCRdb stores just in-frame clones and leaves some out. The sample carries approximately 84,000 clones, 70% to 90% recorded once. The chain links TRBV6-5 to TRBJ1-5; D is ambiguous. The sequencing used peripheral blood, collected 28 days after the second AZD1222 dose. This clonotype originated in an adult who received the AZD1222 COVID-19 vaccine. The CDR3 bases are TGTGCCAGCCAAGACCTTATTAATCAGCCCCAGCATTTT. It specifies CASQDLINQPQHF.